This TCR beta chain was observed in a study of blood T cell repertoires in COVID-19. Clones were sequenced by immunoSEQ multiplex PCR, and TCRdb holds only the in-frame ones, with some missing. This sample yields 35,000 to 45,000 clones, of which around 90% are seen a single time; 20% to 25% belongs to the top ten. The V and J ends lost 3 bases and 5 bases respectively, with 14 bases between them. Per germline, CDR1 MGHRA and CDR2 YSYEKL. CDR3 size: 15 residues. The V and J genes are TRBV4-1 and TRBJ2-4; perhaps TRBD1 as D (6 bases). Specimen: peripheral blood. This TCR derives from a man aged 55 to 70 with acute or convalescent COVID-19. This CDR3 reads CASSQDLQGQNIQYF. In DNA, the CDR3 is TGCGCCAGCAGCCAGGACCTACAGGGTCAAAACATTCAGTACTTC.